Sequencing of this T cell receptor beta chain was carried out in a study of blood T cells in healthy people across ages. Investigators took roughly 9.5 milliliters of peripheral blood from every donor. Germline V gene lookup returns CDR1 MNHNS and CDR2 SASEGT. This CDR3 region has 13 residues. Trimming took off 2 bases at V and 12 bases at J, with 15 bases between the two ends. Together with a sample-barcoded 5' primer, a J-beta primer mix was included in a second PCR lasting roughly 6 to 12 cycles. Carrying 12 random nucleotides, a template-switch adaptor labeled each individual cDNA molecule. TCRdb called the 5' RACE reads again in MiXCR, with one record for every CDR3 protein. The sample shows about 2 million distinct CDR3 sequences, approximately 50% of them seen only once. Worth noting for this clonotype: Its antigen is currently unknown.

Study findings and constraints: The unsorted PBMCs prevented any conclusive comparison of naive versus antigen-experienced cells.

The receptor was derived from a middle-aged woman in good health. This chain joins TRBV6-1 and TRBJ2-3, with D possibly TRBD2 on 5 matching bases. Sequencing was performed on blood. DNA of the CDR3: TGTGCCAGCAGTGAAATTACAGCCCGGGGTCAGTATTTT. It specifies CASSEITARGQYF.